The 19 T cell receptor beta chains below were found in one sample sequenced in a study of beta chain features in type 1 diabetes. Expressed TCRB transcripts were sequenced because the isolated RNA had all been reverse transcribed beforehand. Produced via immunoSEQ multiplex PCR; TCRdb's table is partial and in-frame only. The sample has hundreds of thousands of clones, about a sixth seen once. Sequencing was done on a sample of naive CD4+ T cells from blood. All receptors come from a young man in good health.

This chain uses TRBV7-3 with TRBJ2-2; 9 nucleotides align to TRBD2. The CDR3 consists of 14 residues. Germline V lookup: CDR1 SGHTA, CDR2 FQGTGA. The ends lost 5 bases at V and 8 bases at J; junction bases unmatched: 6. The CDR3 DNA is TGTGCCAGCAGCATTAGCGGGAGTGTAGGGGAGCTGTTTTTT. It translates to CASSISGSVGELFF.

J is TRBJ2-7 and V is TRBV13; TRBD2 might be the D (5 bases). V lost 5 bases to trimming and J lost 0 bases, with 11 bases between them. The CDR3 consists of 14 residues. CDR1 and CDR2 from the germline V gene are PRHDT and FYEKMQ (reference sequence). CDR3: CASSPGRDSYEQYF. The CDR3 DNA reads TGTGCCAGCAGCCCCGGACGGGACTCCTACGAGCAGTACTTC.

The rearrangement links TRBV25-1 to TRBJ2-5; D might be TRBD1 (5 bases). CDR1 and CDR2 from the germline V gene are MGHDK and SYGVNS. The CDR3 totals 14 residues. V lost 1 base and J 2 bases, leaving 8 bases between the germline ends. The CDR3 DNA follows: TGTGCCAGCAGTGAATCGACAGCTCAAGAGACCCAGTACTTC. Residues: CASSESTAQETQYF.

The chain is built from TRBV4-1 and TRBJ2-1, with D possibly being TRBD2 (5 bases). There are 15 residues in the CDR3. The V end was cut by 6 bases, the J end by 0 bases, with 12 bases between. Germline V gene lookup returns CDR1 MGHRA and CDR2 YSYEKL. CDR3 sequence: CASRDRGSSYNEQFF. CDR3 coding DNA: TGCGCCAGCAGAGACCGGGGTAGCTCCTACAATGAGCAGTTCTTC.

This chain links TRBV2 with TRBJ1-2; D possibly corresponds to TRBD1 (6 bases). The CDR3 has 11 amino acids. CDR1 and CDR2 from the germline V gene are SNHLY and FYNNEI. The ends were cut back, 8 bases at V and 5 bases at J, with 9 bases in the middle. CDR3: CASDRLYGYTF. The CDR3 DNA reads TGTGCCAGCGACAGGCTTTATGGCTACACCTTC.

This clone was found a few times. This chain joins TRBV5-6 and TRBJ2-2; D gene uncertain. The CDR3 runs to 15 residues. Trimming removed 5 bases from V and 3 bases from J, with 14 bases in between. Germline V gene sequence: CDR1 SGHDT, CDR2 YYEEEE. CDR3 residues: CASSPHSAYTGELFF. The CDR3 nucleotides are TGTGCCAGCAGTCCCCACTCCGCATACACCGGGGAGCTGTTTTTT.

This clone was seen a handful of times. The rearrangement links TRBV5-6 to TRBJ1-2; 9 bases are shared with TRBD1. With 4 bases clipped from V and 4 bases from J, the junction kept 8 bases outside the gene matches. The CDR3 is made up of 15 amino acids. Germline CDR1 reads SGHDT; CDR2 reads YYEEEE. CDR3 residues: CASSRGTGITYGYTF. The CDR3 DNA reads as TGTGCCAGCAGCCGCGGGACAGGGATTACCTATGGCTACACCTTC.

This clone has more than one count but fewer than ten. The chain uses TRBV29-1 and TRBJ2-6; D possibly corresponds to TRBD1 (5 bases). V gave up 7 bases and J gave up 0 bases, with 7 bases separating them. CDR3 length: 13 residues. From germline, CDR1 is SQVTM and CDR2 ANQGSEA. CDR3 residues: CSATDSGANVLTF. DNA for the CDR3: TGCAGCGCGACAGACTCTGGGGCCAACGTCCTGACTTTC.

V gene TRBV6-5 combines with J gene TRBJ1-1; D possibly corresponds to TRBD1 (5 bases). CDR1 and CDR2 (germline): MNHEY, SVGAGI. The CDR3 spans 13 residues. V gave up 6 bases and J gave up 0 bases, with 8 bases separating them. The CDR3 protein is CASRDRMNTEAFF. The CDR3 DNA sequence: TGTGCCAGCAGAGACAGAATGAACACTGAAGCTTTCTTT.

The rearrangement joins TRBV28 to TRBJ1-4, with TRBD1 as a possible D gene (5 bases). The V and J ends lost 5 bases and 1 base respectively, with 8 bases between them. Germline V gene sequence: CDR1 MDHEN, CDR2 SYDVKM. The CDR3 is 14 amino acids. CDR3 sequence reads: CASSRDRTNEKLFF. As DNA, the CDR3 is TGTGCCAGCAGTAGGGACCGAACTAATGAAAAACTGTTTTTT.

This chain joins TRBV11-2 and TRBJ1-2; 10 bases match TRBD1. The germline V gene encodes CDR1 SGHAT and CDR2 FQNNGV. The CDR3 extends over 16 amino acids. Unmatched junction bases numbered 6, after V lost 5 bases and J lost 0 bases. The CDR3 nucleotides are TGTGCCAGCAGCCGCCACGGGACAGGGGCTAACTATGGCTACACCTTC. Protein sequence: CASSRHGTGANYGYTF. Full variable domain (rest looked up from reference TRBV11-2 and TRBJ1-2): EAGVAQSPRYKIIEKRQSVAFWCNPISGHATLYWYQQILGQGPKLLIQFQNNGVVDDSQLPKDRFSAERLKGVDSTLKIQPAKLEDSAVYLCASSRHGTGANYGYTFGSGTRLTVV.

This chain connects TRBV2 to TRBJ2-5; 11 bases match TRBD1. The CDR3 length is 14 residues. V lost 11 bases and J lost 2; bases outside the gene matches: 7. CDR1 is SNHLY and CDR2 is FYNNEI in the germline V gene. The CDR3 is CAFLGQGGQETQYF. CDR3 nucleotide sequence: TGTGCCTTCCTGGGACAGGGGGGACAAGAGACCCAGTACTTC.

V is TRBV2 and J is TRBJ2-7, with 12 bases matching TRBD2. J was trimmed by 1 base and V by 6 bases; bases with no gene match: 7. Germline V CDR1 and CDR2: SNHLY, FYNNEI. This CDR3 is built from 16 residues. The CDR3: CASRRLAGVQSYEQYF. DNA of the CDR3: TGTGCCAGCAGAAGACTAGCGGGAGTTCAATCCTACGAGCAGTACTTC.

V and J are TRBV7-9 and TRBJ2-5; weak D call: TRBD2 (5 bases). With 1 base removed from V and 0 bases from J, the gap between germline ends came to 12 bases. Per germline, CDR1 SEHNR and CDR2 FQNEAQ (reference sequence). This CDR3 has 16 amino acids. For the CDR3, the DNA is TGTGCCAGCAGCTTAGAACATACTAGGTACCAAGAGACCCAGTACTTC. Translated: CASSLEHTRYQETQYF.

The J gene is TRBJ2-2, the V gene TRBV21-1; the DNA was not used to check the table's D call, TRBD1. TRBV21-1 is termed a pseudogene. The CDR3 is 19 residues long. The CDR3 here is CASSPRPCARWYITGELFF. The CDR3 DNA sequence: TGTGCCAGCAGCCCGCGCCCCTGTGCCAGGTGGTATATCACCGGGGAGCTGTTTTTT.

The chain uses TRBV5-4 and TRBJ2-2; D perhaps matches TRBD1 (5 bases). Germline assignment: CDR1 SGHNT and CDR2 YYREEE (reference sequence). V lost 4 bases and J lost 1, with 14 bases in between. The CDR3 is made up of 16 amino acids. This CDR3 is CASSLPRTKNTGELFF. The CDR3 nucleotides are TGTGCCAGCAGCCTCCCTCGGACAAAGAACACCGGGGAGCTGTTTTTT.

The sample holds a few counts of this clone. This chain uses TRBV13 with TRBJ2-1; D not certain. The germline gives CDR1 PRHDT, CDR2 FYEKMQ (reference sequence). The CDR3 length is 16 residues. Trimming stripped 3 bases from V and 2 bases from J, with 14 bases between. CDR3 sequence: CASSFKRSLTYNEQFF. As DNA, the CDR3 is TGTGCCAGCAGCTTTAAGCGTAGTCTTACCTACAATGAGCAGTTCTTC. The full variable domain, in which reference TRBV13 and TRBJ2-1 provide the parts outside the CDR3, is AAGVIQSPRHLIKEKRETATLKCYPIPRHDTVYWYQQGPGQDPQFLISFYEKMQSDKGSIPDRFSAQQFSDYHSELNMSSLELGDSALYFCASSFKRSLTYNEQFFGPGTRLTVL.

V is TRBV6-5 and J is TRBJ2-7; maybe TRBD1 (5 bases). Germline V gene lookup returns CDR1 MNHEY and CDR2 SVGAGI. Trimming took 6 bases from V and 3 from J, leaving 18 bases between them. The CDR3 runs 15 residues. The CDR3 sequence: CASRLAVAGIYEQYF. The CDR3 coding sequence is TGTGCCAGCAGACTGGCCGTGGCAGGGATCTACGAGCAGTACTTC.

The chain couples TRBV2 to TRBJ2-5, with unresolved D. V was clipped by 6 bases and J by 4 bases, with 9 bases between them. The CDR3 extends over 12 amino acids. The germline V gene encodes CDR1 SNHLY and CDR2 FYNNEI. The CDR3 sequence is CASRLAGETQYF. The DNA for the CDR3 is TGTGCCAGCAGGCTCGCCGGAGAGACCCAGTACTTC.